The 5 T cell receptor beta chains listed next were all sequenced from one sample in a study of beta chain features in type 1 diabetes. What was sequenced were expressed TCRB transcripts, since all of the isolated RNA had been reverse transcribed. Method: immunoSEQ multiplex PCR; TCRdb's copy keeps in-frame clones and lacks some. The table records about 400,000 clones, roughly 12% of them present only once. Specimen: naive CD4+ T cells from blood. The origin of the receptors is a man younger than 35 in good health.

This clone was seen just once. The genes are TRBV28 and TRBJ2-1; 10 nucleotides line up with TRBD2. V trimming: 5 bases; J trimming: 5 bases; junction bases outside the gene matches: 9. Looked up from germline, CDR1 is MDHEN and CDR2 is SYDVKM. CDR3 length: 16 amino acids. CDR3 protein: CASSITGTSVHNEQFF. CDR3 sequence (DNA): TGTGCCAGCAGTATCACCGGGACTAGCGTTCACAATGAGCAGTTCTTC.

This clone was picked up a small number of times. In DNA, the CDR3 is TGTGCCAGCAACAGGGGTCATAGCAATCAGCCCCAGCATTTT. Its translation: CASNRGHSNQPQHF. The V gene is TRBV2, the J gene TRBJ1-5, with TRBD1 matching 7 bases. The germline V gene encodes CDR1 SNHLY and CDR2 FYNNEI. The ends lost 7 bases at V and 0 bases at J; junction bases unmatched: 3. This CDR3 is 14 amino acids long.

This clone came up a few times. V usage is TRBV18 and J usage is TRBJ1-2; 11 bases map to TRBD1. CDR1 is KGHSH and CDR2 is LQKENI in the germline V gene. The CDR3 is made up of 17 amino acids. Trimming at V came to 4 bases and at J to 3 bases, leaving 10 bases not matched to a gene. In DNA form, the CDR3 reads TGTGCCAGCTCACACTGGACAGGGGGCATTTCGGACTATGGCTACACCTTC. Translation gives CASSHWTGGISDYGYTF.

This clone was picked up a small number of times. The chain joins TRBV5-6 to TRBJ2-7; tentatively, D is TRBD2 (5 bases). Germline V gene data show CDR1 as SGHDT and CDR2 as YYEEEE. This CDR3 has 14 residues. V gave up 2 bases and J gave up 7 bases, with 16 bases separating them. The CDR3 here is CASSFMVGTGEQYF. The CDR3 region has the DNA TGTGCCAGCAGCTTTATGGTCGGTACGGGGGAGCAGTACTTC.

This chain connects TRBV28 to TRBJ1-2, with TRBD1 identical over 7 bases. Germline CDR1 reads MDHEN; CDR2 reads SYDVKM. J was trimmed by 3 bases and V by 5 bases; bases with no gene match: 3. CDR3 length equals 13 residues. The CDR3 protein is CASSRDRDYGYTF. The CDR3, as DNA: TGTGCCAGCAGTAGAGACAGGGACTATGGCTACACCTTC.